Presented here are 28 T cell receptor beta chains from one specimen sequenced in a study of lymphopenia after photon versus proton radiotherapy. The method was immunoSEQ multiplex PCR; TCRdb's version includes in-frame clones alone and lacks a portion of them. The repertoire holds over 50,000 clones, with approximately 84% as singletons. The sample was peripheral blood, taken from a patient treated with photon-based radiotherapy. The receptors here all came from a man aged 35-49 years with gastric cancer.

This clone was seen a handful of times. The chain couples TRBV27 to TRBJ1-5; 7 positions match TRBD1. This CDR3 comprises 15 residues. CDR1 is MNHEY and CDR2 is SMNVEV in the germline V gene (reference sequence). Trimming at V came to 0 bases and at J to 9 bases, leaving 8 bases not matched to a gene. The CDR3 nucleotides read TGTGCCAGCAGTTTATCAGGGGGCTCCGGCGGGCCCCAGCATTTT. Translated: CASSLSGGSGGPQHF.

The chain has TRBV6-1 and TRBJ2-5; D is unresolved. The germline V gene encodes CDR1 MNHNS and CDR2 SASEGT. The CDR3 has 14 residues. V was cut by 2 bases and J by 2 bases, with 9 bases left in between. The CDR3 DNA reads as TGTGCCAGCAGTGAATATGGCAGTCAAGAGACCCAGTACTTC. Protein sequence: CASSEYGSQETQYF.

This clone was seen more than once but under ten times. This rearrangement joins TRBV5-4 to TRBJ2-7, with D perhaps given as TRBD1 or TRBD2 (5 bases each). Germline V gene lookup returns CDR1 SGHNT and CDR2 YYREEE (reference sequence). V shed 4 bases and J shed 2 bases, with 19 bases lying between them. This CDR3 comprises 16 residues. The CDR3 here is CASSQDSPGTPYEQYF. The DNA of the CDR3 is TGTGCCAGCAGCCAAGACAGCCCAGGGACCCCCTACGAGCAGTACTTC.

The chain uses TRBV30 and TRBJ1-1; TRBD1 aligns across 7 bases. The junction had 7 bases not matched to a gene; V was cut back by 2 bases and J by 4 bases. The CDR3 length is 14 residues. The germline CDR1 and CDR2 sequences are GTSNPN and SVGIG (reference sequence). The CDR3 here is CAWSMLRGTTEAFF. The CDR3 nucleotides are TGTGCCTGGAGTATGCTCAGGGGGACCACTGAAGCTTTCTTT.

V gene TRBV30 combines with J gene TRBJ1-5; D perhaps matches TRBD1 (6 bases). Trimming pared 3 bases from V and 2 bases from J, leaving 17 bases between. The CDR3 is made up of 16 amino acids. Germline lookup yields CDR1 GTSNPN and CDR2 SVGIG (reference sequence). CDR3 residues: CAWSLPWPGGNQPQHF. As DNA, the CDR3 is TGTGCCTGGAGCCTCCCTTGGCCAGGGGGCAATCAGCCCCAGCATTTT.

The J gene is TRBJ2-5, the V gene TRBV27; TRBD1 matches 8 bases. Germline CDR1 reads MNHEY; CDR2 reads SMNVEV (reference sequence). This CDR3 has 17 residues. Unmatched junction bases numbered 22, after V lost 5 bases and J lost 11 bases. CDR3 residues: CASSPLSGTGLYEGQYF. CDR3 in DNA: TGTGCCAGCAGTCCTCTTTCCGGGACAGGCCTCTACGAGGGGCAGTACTTC.

The chain combines TRBV30 with TRBJ1-4; perhaps TRBD1 as D (5 bases). The V gene lost 5 bases and the J gene lost 0 bases, with 19 bases spanning the gap. This CDR3 is built from 17 residues. Germline V CDR1 and CDR2: GTSNPN, SVGIG (reference sequence). CDR3 nucleotide sequence: TGTGCCTGGCCGGTGGGGGAAGAAAGGGCAACTAATGAAAAACTGTTTTTT. It encodes CAWPVGEERATNEKLFF.

The rearrangement joins TRBV11-2 to TRBJ2-5; 8 bases match TRBD1. V lost 2 bases and J lost 4; bases outside the gene matches: 6. The germline V gene encodes CDR1 SGHAT and CDR2 FQNNGV. This CDR3 spans 15 amino acids. CDR3 residues: CASSLQGAVGETQYF. CDR3 coding DNA: TGTGCCAGCAGCTTACAGGGGGCGGTTGGAGAGACCCAGTACTTC.

Only a few counts were recorded for this clone. The gene calls are TRBV7-8 and TRBJ2-1; perhaps D is TRBD1 or TRBD2 (5 bases each). The CDR3 extends over 13 amino acids. Germline assignment: CDR1 SGHVS and CDR2 FQNEAQ. V dropped 5 bases and J dropped 7 bases, with 12 bases sitting between them. CDR3 bases: TGTGCCAGCAGCGTCCGGGGCCTTAATGAGCAGTTCTTC. The encoded protein is CASSVRGLNEQFF.

The chain joins TRBV7-2 to TRBJ2-7, with D unresolved. Germline CDR1 reads SGHTA; CDR2 reads FQGNSA. V lost 1 base to trimming and J lost 1 base, with 8 bases between them. The CDR3 spans 14 residues. DNA of the CDR3: TGTGCCAGCAGCTTAGTAAGGGTTTCCTACGAGCAGTACTTC. Residues: CASSLVRVSYEQYF.

The chain joins TRBV6-1 to TRBJ2-5; D is uncertain. In germline, CDR1 is MNHNS, CDR2 SASEGT. The CDR3 loop spans 13 amino acids. The V gene lost 1 base and the J gene lost 4 bases, with 7 bases spanning the gap. The CDR3 protein is CASSEVGGETQYF. The CDR3 DNA reads as TGTGCCAGCAGTGAAGTTGGTGGAGAGACCCAGTACTTC.

The chain is built from TRBV5-1 and TRBJ1-1; D not certain. The ends were cut back, 1 base at V and 1 base at J, with 8 bases in the middle. The CDR3 sequence is 14 residues long. Germline V gene sequence: CDR1 SGHRS, CDR2 YFSETQ. The CDR3 region has the DNA TGCGCCAGCAGCTTGTCTGGGTCGAACACTGAAGCTTTCTTT. It translates to CASSLSGSNTEAFF.

The V gene is TRBV14, the J gene TRBJ2-7; D remains unclear. Trimming removed 2 bases at V and 3 bases at J, with 14 bases between. The CDR3 runs to 15 residues. Looked up from germline, CDR1 is SGHDN and CDR2 is FVKESK. The CDR3 region is CASSQIGRVGYEQYF. Written as DNA, the CDR3 is TGTGCCAGCAGCCAAATAGGACGTGTGGGCTACGAGCAGTACTTC.

V gene TRBV11-2 combines with J gene TRBJ2-5; D might be TRBD2 (5 bases). Germline values: CDR1 SGHAT, CDR2 FQNNGV. Between the trimmed V and J ends, which lost 3 bases and 4 bases, there was a span of 15 bases. This CDR3 comprises 15 residues. The CDR3 reads CASSLRAAPLETQYF. Written as DNA, the CDR3 is TGTGCCAGCAGCTTGAGGGCAGCCCCTCTAGAGACCCAGTACTTC.

This sequence joins TRBV18 and TRBJ2-1; D tentatively fits TRBD1 or TRBD2 (5 bases each). V was cut by 5 bases and J by 10 bases, with 15 bases left in between. CDR3 length equals 13 residues. The germline V gene encodes CDR1 KGHSH and CDR2 LQKENI. CDR3 region: CASSTSPGDEQFF. The CDR3 DNA follows: TGTGCCAGCTCAACCTCACCTGGGGACGAGCAGTTCTTC.

The genes are TRBV13 and TRBJ1-4; no clear D gene. The CDR3 runs 13 residues. V was shortened by 2 bases and J by 3 bases, with 4 bases between the two germline ends. Germline-derived CDR1 and CDR2 are PRHDT and FYEKMQ (reference sequence). The CDR3 protein is CASSLRANEKLFF. In DNA form, the CDR3 reads TGTGCCAGCAGCTTAAGGGCTAATGAAAAACTGTTTTTT. Combining the CDR3 with reference TRBV13 and TRBJ1-4 gives the whole variable domain AAGVIQSPRHLIKEKRETATLKCYPIPRHDTVYWYQQGPGQDPQFLISFYEKMQSDKGSIPDRFSAQQFSDYHSELNMSSLELGDSALYFCASSLRANEKLFFGSGTQLSVL.

This chain links TRBV10-3 with TRBJ1-2; tentatively, D is TRBD1 (5 bases). V was clipped by 2 bases and J by 2 bases, with 12 bases between them. This CDR3 has 15 amino acids. Germline V gene sequence: CDR1 ENHRY, CDR2 SYGVKD. The CDR3 DNA follows: TGTGCCATCAGTGAGCACGTTGGGGGAAACTATGGCTACACCTTC. Its protein is CAISEHVGGNYGYTF.

The chain combines TRBV4-2 with TRBJ2-3, with 12 bases lining up with TRBD2. V trimming: 3 bases; J trimming: 6 bases; junction bases outside the gene matches: 13. Germline values: CDR1 LGHNA, CDR2 YNFKEQ. The CDR3 loop spans 18 amino acids. CDR3 region: CASSQRTSGGPPGDTQYF. DNA for the CDR3: TGTGCCAGCAGCCAGCGTACTAGCGGGGGGCCCCCGGGGGATACGCAGTATTTT.

The chain employs TRBV7-2 and TRBJ2-4; no clear D. The V end was cut by 1 base, the J end by 0 bases, with 10 bases between. The CDR3 is 16 residues long. Per the germline V gene, CDR1 is SGHTA and CDR2 is FQGNSA. The CDR3 DNA reads as TGTGCCAGCAGCTTAGGACAAGGCCTAGCCAAAAACATTCAGTACTTC. Translation gives CASSLGQGLAKNIQYF.

The gene calls are TRBV7-2 and TRBJ2-7; possibly TRBD1 or TRBD2 for D (5 bases each). The germline CDR1 and CDR2 sequences are SGHTA and FQGNSA. V dropped 3 bases and J dropped 2 bases, with 11 bases sitting between them. This CDR3 spans 14 amino acids. In nucleotides, the CDR3 is TGTGCCAGCAGCTTTACGAGGGGACCCTACGAGCAGTACTTC. Translating gives CASSFTRGPYEQYF. The whole variable domain, filled in from reference TRBV7-2 and TRBJ2-7, reads GAGVSQSPSNKVTEKGKDVELRCDPISGHTALYWYRQSLGQGLEFLIYFQGNSAPDKSGLPSDRFSAERTGGSVSTLTIQRTQQEDSAVYLCASSFTRGPYEQYFGPGTRLTVT.

The J gene is TRBJ1-4, the V gene TRBV6-6; D not certain. The CDR3 is 12 residues long. CDR1 and CDR2 (germline): MNHNY, SVGAGI (reference sequence). Trimming removed 0 bases at V and 7 bases at J, with 3 bases between. The CDR3 region is CASSYSAEKLFF. As DNA, the CDR3 is TGTGCCAGCAGTTACTCTGCTGAAAAACTGTTTTTT.

V gene TRBV7-2 combines with J gene TRBJ1-5; D unresolved. With 1 base removed from V and 15 bases from J, the gap between germline ends came to 16 bases. This CDR3 comprises 13 residues. CDR1 is SGHTA, CDR2 FQGNSA, per germline. The DNA of the CDR3 is TGTGCCAGCAGCTTAGGTGAGGCAGGCATCCCGCATTTT. Encoded protein: CASSLGEAGIPHF.

The chain uses TRBV7-2 and TRBJ2-5; D tentatively reads TRBD1 or TRBD2 (6 bases each). From germline, CDR1 is SGHTA and CDR2 FQGNSA. The CDR3 totals 15 residues. V lost 5 bases and J lost 5, with 18 bases in between. The CDR3 sequence is CASSPMGRGVETQYF. CDR3 nucleotides: TGTGCCAGCAGCCCAATGGGAAGGGGGGTTGAGACCCAGTACTTC.

V is TRBV20-1 and J is TRBJ1-2; D is undetermined. The CDR3 has 8 residues. Germline V CDR1 and CDR2: DFQATT, SNEGSKA (reference sequence). The CDR3 DNA sequence: TGCGGTCCTTGTGGCTACACCTTC. Its protein product is CGPCGYTF.

The chain recombines TRBV4-1 with TRBJ2-2; 8 nucleotides line up with TRBD2. CDR1 and CDR2 (germline): MGHRA, YSYEKL. This CDR3 has 18 residues. V dropped 1 base and J dropped 2; count of bases not matched to a gene: 9. CDR3 sequence: CASSQVGRGASNTGELFF. CDR3 DNA sequence: TGCGCCAGCAGCCAAGTGGGGCGGGGGGCCTCAAACACCGGGGAGCTGTTTTTT.

The rearrangement links TRBV7-9 to TRBJ1-2, with 7 bases aligning to TRBD1. V shed 4 bases and J 0 bases; nucleotides not matched to a gene: 2. Germline V lookup: CDR1 SEHNR, CDR2 FQNEAQ (reference sequence). The CDR3 is 14 residues long. CDR3 region: CASSSDRANYGYTF. Written as DNA, the CDR3 is TGTGCCAGCAGCTCAGACAGGGCTAACTATGGCTACACCTTC.

The gene calls are TRBV5-1 and TRBJ2-1, with D possibly matching TRBD1 (5 bases). V was clipped by 0 bases and J by 7 bases, with 11 bases between them. Germline loops: CDR1 SGHRS, CDR2 YFSETQ. The CDR3 is 14 residues long. The CDR3 DNA is TGCGCCAGCAGCTTGGGGGCAGGGCGAAATGAGCAGTTCTTC. This codes for CASSLGAGRNEQFF.

The chain couples TRBV4-1 to TRBJ1-1; D not resolved. This CDR3 is built from 13 residues. Trimming removed 4 bases from V and 4 bases from J, with 10 bases in between. Germline CDR1 and CDR2: MGHRA and YSYEKL. The chain's CDR3 is CASSRATSTEAFF. The CDR3 DNA sequence: TGCGCCAGCAGCCGAGCGACAAGCACTGAAGCTTTCTTT.